Given below is one T cell receptor beta chain in context. The germline V gene encodes CDR1 SGHRS and CDR2 YFSETQ. CDR3 length: 14 residues. Deletions cut 1 base from V and 6 bases from J, with 13 bases between. The protocol was immunoSEQ multiplex PCR, while the TCRdb copy is restricted to in-frame clones and leaves out a portion. The data show around 53,000 clones, more than 70% seen once. This specimen belongs to a study of technical replicates of blood from a few donors. The V call is TRBV5-1, the J call TRBJ1-2; D not certain. The sample consisted of PBMCs. The clonotype originates from a human donor in good health. Some clones in this sample may be carry-over from other donors' samples. CDR3 protein: CASSLMNLRDGYTF. The CDR3 region has the DNA TGCGCCAGCAGCTTGATGAACTTGAGGGATGGCTACACCTTC. Full variable domain (missing parts from reference TRBV5-1 and TRBJ1-2): KAGVTQTPRYLIKTRGQQVTLSCSPISGHRSVSWYQQTPGQGLQFLFEYFSETQRNKGNFPGRFSGRQFSNSRSEMNVSTLELGDSALYLCASSLMNLRDGYTFGSGTRLTVV.